The 27 T cell receptor beta chains presented below share a single source sample, sequenced in a study of cytomegalovirus exposure and HLA in healthy donors. Sequencing used immunoSEQ multiplex PCR; TCRdb keeps in-frame clones, though not all of them. The table records about 190,000 clones, roughly 88% of them present only once. Specimen: PBMCs. The receptors stem from a woman aged 18-30 years in good health and CMV-seronegative.

The chain uses TRBV27 and TRBJ1-1; 8 bases agree with TRBD1. CDR3 length equals 17 residues. J lost 1 base, V lost 1 base, and 8 bases had no gene match. Germline CDR1 is MNHEY and CDR2 is SMNVEV (reference sequence). In nucleotides, the CDR3 is TGTGCCAGCAGTTTATGGGCGGACAGGGTCTGGAACACTGAAGCTTTCTTT. Its translation is CASSLWADRVWNTEAFF.

In this sample, this clone turned up a few times. Here the CDR3 DNA reads TGTGCCAGCAGGGTCAGACAGAAAACCTACGAGCAGTACTTC. It is translated as CASRVRQKTYEQYF. The chain is built from TRBV6-1 and TRBJ2-7, with a tentative D call TRBD1 (5 bases). CDR3 length: 14 amino acids. The ends were cut back, 6 bases at V and 2 bases at J, with 14 bases in the middle. Germline values: CDR1 MNHNS, CDR2 SASEGT.

The J gene is TRBJ2-1, the V gene TRBV5-1; D perhaps matches TRBD1 (5 bases). Germline lookup yields CDR1 SGHRS and CDR2 YFSETQ. Trimming shortened V by 7 bases and J by 3 bases, and 14 bases separated the two germline ends. CDR3 length equals 14 residues. The CDR3 coding sequence is TGCGCCAGCGCTCGAACAGGATACTACAATGAGCAGTTCTTC. It specifies CASARTGYYNEQFF.

In this sample, this clone turned up once. The chain links TRBV7-9 to TRBJ2-2, with unresolved D. This CDR3 contains 12 residues. Germline V CDR1 and CDR2: SEHNR, FQNEAQ (reference sequence). The V end lost 6 bases, the J end lost 5 bases, and 7 bases lay between the germline ends. The CDR3, as DNA: TGTGCCAGCAGTTGGCCGACCGGGGAGCTGTTTTTT. Translation gives CASSWPTGELFF.

V usage is TRBV14 and J usage is TRBJ2-1; 9 nucleotides match TRBD2. The CDR3 spans 14 residues. Per germline, CDR1 SGHDN and CDR2 FVKESK. V trimming: 4 bases; J trimming: 6 bases; junction bases outside the gene matches: 4. Here the CDR3 DNA reads TGTGCCAGCAGCCTAGCGGGAGCCCCCAATGAGCAGTTCTTC. It encodes CASSLAGAPNEQFF. The variable domain in full, completed from reference TRBV14 and TRBJ2-1, reads EAGVTQFPSHSVIEKGQTVTLRCDPISGHDNLYWYRRVMGKEIKFLLHFVKESKQDESGMPNNRFLAERTGGTYSTLKVQPAELEDSGVYFCASSLAGAPNEQFFGPGTRLTVL.

This clone has only one observation. V and J are TRBV15 and TRBJ2-7, with a possible D match to TRBD2 (5 bases). The CDR3 extends over 14 amino acids. V lost 0 bases and J lost 1, with 7 bases in between. Germline CDR1 reads LNHNV; CDR2 reads YYDKDF (reference sequence). The CDR3 here is CATSREGASYEQYF. The CDR3 DNA is TGTGCCACCAGCAGAGAGGGAGCTTCCTACGAGCAGTACTTC.

As to this clone: Relative to the germline gene, one junction end is altered; a read error may explain this. The chain combines TRBV7-7 with TRBJ1-1, with a weak D call TRBD1 (5 bases). The CDR3 runs to 18 residues. Germline CDR1 SSHAT, CDR2 FNYEAQ (reference sequence). The CDR3 sequence is CASSPRTTGGGMKTEAFF. CDR3 sequence (DNA): TGTGCCAGCAGCCCGAGGACGACGGGGGGTGGTATGAAGACTGAAGCTTTCTTT.

The chain couples TRBV6-5 to TRBJ2-7; 7 positions match TRBD1. From germline, CDR1 is MNHEY and CDR2 SVGAGI. This CDR3 has 14 residues. Trimming at V came to 4 bases and at J to 7 bases, leaving 10 bases not matched to a gene. The CDR3 coding sequence is TGTGCCAGCAGTTCAAGACAGGGCTGGGGGGAGCAGTACTTC. Its translation is CASSSRQGWGEQYF.

V usage is TRBV29-1 and J usage is TRBJ1-1, with 7 bases that match TRBD1. After removal of 6 bases from V and 5 bases from J, the junction contained 9 bases not matched to a gene. In germline, CDR1 is SQVTM, CDR2 ANQGSEA. The CDR3 runs to 13 residues. CDR3: CSVTRQGGTEAFF. CDR3 bases: TGCAGCGTCACAAGACAGGGCGGGACTGAAGCTTTCTTT.

This sequence joins TRBV5-1 and TRBJ2-7, with 8 bases lining up with TRBD1. The ends lost 1 base at V and 1 base at J; junction bases unmatched: 10. The CDR3 totals 17 residues. Germline-derived CDR1 and CDR2 are SGHRS and YFSETQ. The CDR3, as DNA: TGCGCCAGCAGCTTGCCCCTCTCAGGGGGCGGGTCCTACGAGCAGTACTTC. It translates to CASSLPLSGGGSYEQYF.

This clone was observed a few times. This chain uses TRBV25-1 with TRBJ1-6; tentatively, D is TRBD1 (6 bases). This CDR3 region has 15 residues. Per germline, CDR1 MGHDK and CDR2 SYGVNS. Trimming pared 3 bases from V and 10 bases from J, leaving 16 bases between. The CDR3 DNA is TGTGCCAGCAGTGAGGGCGGACAGCTGTTATCACCCCTCCACTTT. Translation gives CASSEGGQLLSPLHF. The variable domain in full, completed from reference TRBV25-1 and TRBJ1-6, reads EADIYQTPRYLVIGTGKKITLECSQTMGHDKMYWYQQDPGMELHLIHYSYGVNSTEKGDLSSESTVSRIRTEHFPLTLESARPSHTSQYLCASSEGGQLLSPLHFGNGTRLTVT.

Concerning this clone: Additional DNA sequences in this sample encode the identical CDR3. This chain links TRBV6-5 with TRBJ2-3; TRBD2 matches at 11 bases. The J segment lost 0 bases and the V segment lost 5 bases, leaving 1 base of the junction unmatched. The CDR3 has 15 residues. CDR1 and CDR2 from the germline V gene are MNHEY and SVGAGI. The CDR3 sequence: CASSRLAGSTDTQYF. The CDR3 nucleotides are TGTGCCAGCAGTCGACTAGCGGGGAGCACAGATACGCAGTATTTT.

J is TRBJ2-1 and V is TRBV5-1; 8 bases agree with TRBD2. V lost 4 bases, J lost 1 base, and 1 base stayed unmatched. The V gene's germline CDR1 is SGHRS and CDR2 YFSETQ. CDR3 length equals 14 residues. For the CDR3, the DNA is TGCGCCAGCAGCGAGCGGGGGTCCTACAATGAGCAGTTCTTC. It codes for CASSERGSYNEQFF.

This clone was observed at least ten times. This chain connects TRBV30 to TRBJ1-2; 12 nucleotides agree with TRBD1. CDR1 is GTSNPN, CDR2 SVGIG, per germline (reference sequence). There are 15 residues in the CDR3. V dropped 7 bases and J dropped 4; count of bases not matched to a gene: 10. The CDR3: CASPGQGAQGYGYTF. CDR3 nucleotides: TGTGCCTCTCCGGGACAGGGGGCGCAGGGCTATGGCTACACCTTC.

The chain carries TRBV2 and TRBJ2-5; 9 bases are a match to TRBD1. CDR3 length equals 14 residues. Germline CDR1 SNHLY, CDR2 FYNNEI. V trimming: 7 bases; J trimming: 1 base; junction bases outside the gene matches: 4. The CDR3 DNA is TGTGCCAGCAATACAGGGGGCTCCCAAGAGACCCAGTACTTC. This sequence encodes CASNTGGSQETQYF.

This chain uses TRBV9 with TRBJ2-5; D is perhaps TRBD1 (5 bases). The CDR3 is made up of 13 amino acids. V lost 0 bases and J 4 bases, leaving 7 bases between the germline ends. Germline V CDR1 and CDR2: SGDLS, YYNGEE. DNA of the CDR3: TGTGCCAGCAGCGTAGGTACAGGAGAGACCCAGTACTTC. It codes for CASSVGTGETQYF.

This clone occurred once. This sequence joins TRBV12-5 and TRBJ2-5; 7 nucleotides agree with TRBD1. This CDR3 region has 13 residues. Germline CDR1 reads LGHNT; CDR2 reads FRNRAP. V lost 2 bases, J lost 4 bases, and 1 base stayed unmatched. The CDR3 bases are TGTGCTAGTGGTTTGAACAGGGGAGAGACCCAGTACTTC. It yields the protein CASGLNRGETQYF.

This sequence joins TRBV7-9 and TRBJ1-3, with TRBD1 as a possible D gene (5 bases). Per the germline V gene, CDR1 is SEHNR and CDR2 is FQNEAQ (reference sequence). CDR3 length equals 16 residues. V was pared by 1 base and J by 2 bases, with 12 bases between. The CDR3 sequence is CASSLGGGTTGNTIYF. In nucleotides, the CDR3 is TGTGCCAGCAGCTTAGGCGGGGGTACAACTGGAAACACCATATATTTT.

This chain uses TRBV10-1 with TRBJ2-3; TRBD2 matches at 10 bases. This CDR3 has 16 amino acids. The germline gives CDR1 WNHNN, CDR2 SYGVQD (reference sequence). After removal of 4 bases from V and 3 bases from J, the junction contained 7 bases not matched to a gene. The CDR3 here is CASSGPGLAVTDTQYF. In DNA, the CDR3 is TGCGCCAGCAGTGGCCCAGGACTAGCGGTAACAGATACGCAGTATTTT.

The gene calls are TRBV10-3 and TRBJ2-4; D may be TRBD1 (6 bases). The V end was cut by 5 bases, the J end by 9 bases, with 14 bases between. The CDR3 length is 13 residues. Per germline, CDR1 ENHRY and CDR2 SYGVKD. The DNA for the CDR3 is TGTGCCATCAGTCCCACAGGGTTAACCATTCAGTACTTC. Protein product: CAISPTGLTIQYF.

The genes are TRBV5-1 and TRBJ2-5; 8 positions agree with TRBD1. Per germline, CDR1 SGHRS and CDR2 YFSETQ. Trimming took 2 bases from V and 5 from J; bases not matched to a gene: 5. This CDR3 comprises 14 residues. Here the CDR3 DNA reads TGCGCCAGCAGCTTCCAGGGGGCCATGGAGACCCAGTACTTC. Its translation is CASSFQGAMETQYF.

This clone appeared once. The rearrangement uses TRBV9 and TRBJ1-1; TRBD1 matches at 10 bases. Germline loops: CDR1 SGDLS, CDR2 YYNGEE. The CDR3 has 16 residues. V was clipped by 1 base and J by 3 bases; unmatched bases: 6. As DNA, the CDR3 is TGTGCCAGCAGCGTAAGTGGGGACAGGGGTCACACTGAAGCTTTCTTT. This translates into CASSVSGDRGHTEAFF.

This clone was seen just once. This chain uses TRBV7-9 with TRBJ1-4, with 8 bases aligning to TRBD1. Germline loops: CDR1 SEHNR, CDR2 FQNEAQ (reference sequence). V was clipped by 3 bases and J by 7 bases; unmatched bases: 7. The CDR3 spans 15 residues. This CDR3 is CASSLDRESAEKLFF. The CDR3 nucleotides are TGTGCCAGCAGCTTGGACAGGGAGAGTGCTGAAAAACTGTTTTTT.

V usage is TRBV6-1 and J usage is TRBJ2-3; 8 bases are a match to TRBD2. The CDR3 totals 15 residues. Trimming took 3 bases from V and 0 from J; bases not matched to a gene: 2. Germline lookup yields CDR1 MNHNS and CDR2 SASEGT. The CDR3 DNA reads TGTGCCAGCAGTGAGGCTAGCGGGAGCACAGATACGCAGTATTTT. The encoded protein is CASSEASGSTDTQYF.

The rearrangement joins TRBV5-1 to TRBJ2-7, with D perhaps TRBD1 (8 bases). Looked up from germline, CDR1 is SGHRS and CDR2 is YFSETQ. This CDR3 is built from 14 residues. V dropped 4 bases and J dropped 3 bases, with 14 bases sitting between them. The CDR3 here is CASSSGTGHYEQYF. Written as DNA, the CDR3 is TGCGCCAGCAGCAGCGGGACAGGCCACTACGAGCAGTACTTC.

The chain has TRBV5-4 and TRBJ2-7; 9 bases match TRBD1. The CDR3 is 14 amino acids. J was trimmed by 2 bases and V by 3 bases; bases with no gene match: 3. CDR1 SGHNT and CDR2 YYREEE come from the germline V gene (reference sequence). CDR3 sequence reads: CASSSRDRAYEQYF. The CDR3, as DNA: TGTGCCAGCAGCTCACGGGACAGGGCCTACGAGCAGTACTTC.

This chain links TRBV9 with TRBJ2-3; D remains ambiguous. V was shortened by 0 bases and J by 0 bases, with 11 bases between the two germline ends. The CDR3 length is 16 residues. The germline gives CDR1 SGDLS, CDR2 YYNGEE. The CDR3 sequence: CASSVVASVSTDTQYF. DNA for the CDR3: TGTGCCAGCAGCGTAGTCGCGTCCGTAAGCACAGATACGCAGTATTTT.